The TCR beta chain under discussion was sequenced for a study of technical replicates of blood from several donors. Clones were sequenced by immunoSEQ multiplex PCR, and TCRdb holds only the in-frame ones, with some missing. The data show some 85,000 clones, 96% seen once. CDR1 and CDR2 from the germline V gene are SGHVS and FNYEAQ. CDR3 size: 16 residues. The V and J ends lost 1 base and 0 bases respectively, with 10 bases between them. The source is a human donor in good health. The chain recombines TRBV7-6 with TRBJ2-1, with D perhaps TRBD2 (5 bases). The specimen was T cells isolated from PBMCs. CDR3 loop: CASSLVTGDSYNEQFF. The CDR3 nucleotides read TGTGCCAGCAGCTTAGTAACCGGGGACTCCTACAATGAGCAGTTCTTC. Variable domain in full (rest from reference TRBV7-6 and TRBJ2-1): GAGVSQSPRYKVTKRGQDVALRCDPISGHVSLYWYRQALGQGPEFLTYFNYEAQQDKSGLPNDRFSAERPEGSISTLTIQRTEQRDSAMYRCASSLVTGDSYNEQFFGPGTRLTVL.